Below, 11 T cell receptor beta chains from the same sample are listed, as sequenced in a study of spatial heterogeneity in lung cancer. Noted time point: sample taken at primary tumor resection. Whole RNA, which was extracted from tumor, nontumor lung tissue or frozen PBMC, was sequenced without any cell sorting. From the 5' RACE reads, TCRdb called clonotypes with MiXCR, one entry per CDR3 protein. The sample carries about 82,000 distinct CDR3 sequences, around 12% recorded once. Specimen: PBMCs, collected at surgery. These receptor sequences come from a male donor with early-stage non-small cell lung cancer.

This clonotype turned up a few times. This chain links TRBV5-1 with TRBJ1-5; no definite D call. V was cut by 0 bases and J by 6 bases, with 10 bases left in between. The germline V gene has CDR1 SGHRS and CDR2 YFSETQ. The CDR3 totals 14 residues. The CDR3: CASSLGVGGQPQHF. In nucleotides, the CDR3 is TGCGCCAGCAGCTTGGGAGTGGGTGGTCAGCCCCAGCATTTT.

This rearrangement joins TRBV9 to TRBJ2-7; TRBD2 matches at 9 bases. This CDR3 spans 14 amino acids. Per the germline V gene, CDR1 is SGDLS and CDR2 is YYNGEE. Trimming removed 0 bases from V and 6 bases from J; junction bases left unmatched: 4. The CDR3 DNA is TGTGCCAGCAGCGTAGGGGATAGCGGGAGCGAGCAGTACTTC. Protein sequence: CASSVGDSGSEQYF.

The CDR3 is CASSQVGGQEAFF. CDR3 bases: TGTGCCAGCAGCCAAGTAGGGGGCCAAGAAGCTTTCTTT. V usage is TRBV3-1 and J usage is TRBJ1-1; 7 positions agree with TRBD1. V gave up 1 base and J gave up 8 bases; unmatched junction bases: 4. This CDR3 comprises 13 residues. The germline V gene encodes CDR1 LGHDT and CDR2 YNNKEL (reference sequence).

On this clonotype itself: One junction end disagrees with the germline gene, perhaps due to a read error. The chain recombines TRBV18 with TRBJ2-2; tentative D call: TRBD1 (6 bases). This CDR3 is built from 16 residues. From germline, CDR1 is KGHSH and CDR2 LQKENI. For the CDR3, the DNA is TGTGCCTGCTCAAGGCAGGGGCAGGCGAACACCGGGGAGCTGTTTTTT. Encoded protein: CACSRQGQANTGELFF.

V and J are TRBV5-1 and TRBJ2-5; a weak D match, TRBD2 (6 bases). The CDR3 is made up of 16 amino acids. Germline loops: CDR1 SGHRS, CDR2 YFSETQ. V was clipped by 7 bases and J by 1 base, with 20 bases between them. For the CDR3, the DNA is TGCGCCAGCGCCATAAGAGTAGCGGCCATCCAAGAGACCCAGTACTTC. It yields the protein CASAIRVAAIQETQYF. The full variable domain, rest sourced from reference TRBV5-1 and TRBJ2-5, is KAGVTQTPRYLIKTRGQQVTLSCSPISGHRSVSWYQQTPGQGLQFLFEYFSETQRNKGNFPGRFSGRQFSNSRSEMNVSTLELGDSALYLCASAIRVAAIQETQYFGPGTRLLVL.

The chain employs TRBV7-9 and TRBJ2-7, with D maybe TRBD2 (5 bases). The CDR3 spans 14 residues. CDR1 is SEHNR and CDR2 is FQNEAQ in the germline V gene (reference sequence). Trimming cost V 4 bases and J 0 bases, with 10 bases left between them. The CDR3: CASSSLGLSYEQYF. CDR3 sequence (DNA): TGTGCCAGCAGCTCTTTAGGACTCTCCTACGAGCAGTACTTC. Together with reference TRBV7-9 and TRBJ2-7, the CDR3 gives the full variable domain: DTGVSQNPRHKITKRGQNVTFRCDPISEHNRLYWYRQTLGQGPEFLTYFQNEAQLEKSRLLSDRFSAERPKGSFSTLEIQRTEQGDSAMYLCASSSLGLSYEQYFGPGTRLTVT.

This clonotype showed up just a few times. The chain uses TRBV14 and TRBJ1-5; D ambiguous. Germline V gene data show CDR1 as SGHDN and CDR2 as FVKESK. The V gene lost 4 bases and the J gene lost 1 base, with 5 bases spanning the gap. This CDR3 is built from 13 residues. The CDR3 DNA is TGTGCCAGCAGCCCGGGAAGCAATCAGCCCCAGCATTTT. Translating it yields CASSPGSNQPQHF.

About this clonotype itself: One end of the junction fails to match germline, which may point to a read error. The chain couples TRBV12-3 or TRBV12-4 to TRBJ1-2; no reliable D call. The CDR3 is 13 amino acids. The CDR3 loop reads CASSFGLNYGYTF. In DNA form, the CDR3 reads TGTGCCAGCAGTTTCGGTCTAAACTACGGCTACACCTTC.

This chain uses TRBV6-5 with TRBJ2-1, with TRBD2 identical over 8 bases. CDR1 MNHEY and CDR2 SVGAGI come from the germline V gene. Losses at the gene ends were 5 bases for V and 10 bases for J; bases not matched to a gene: 7. The CDR3 contains 13 residues. CDR3 sequence (DNA): TGTGCCAGCAGTAACGGACTAGCTGGGGAGCAGTTCTTC. Residues: CASSNGLAGEQFF.

J is TRBJ1-1 and V is TRBV20-1; 7 bases agree with TRBD1. The CDR3 runs 14 residues. Germline V gives CDR1 DFQATT, CDR2 SNEGSKA (reference sequence). The junction had 12 bases not matched to a gene; V was cut back by 6 bases and J by 5 bases. As DNA, the CDR3 is TGCAGTGCAGAGACAGGGATTGGGGAAACTGAAGCTTTCTTT. Protein sequence: CSAETGIGETEAFF.

A remark on this clonotype: A much larger clonotype is one base distant, so this may be a read error. This chain joins TRBV7-2 and TRBJ1-1; D is unresolved. Trimming pared 3 bases from V and 1 base from J, leaving 6 bases between. The CDR3 is 13 residues long. The germline CDR1 and CDR2 sequences are SGHTA and FQGNSA. CDR3 residues: CASSFNRNTEAFF. As DNA, the CDR3 is TGTGCCAGCAGCTTCAACAGGAACACTGAAGCTTTCTTT.